What follows are 29 T cell receptor beta chains derived from one specimen sequenced in a study of OX40 agonist ivuxolimab in advanced cancers. Only in-frame clones appear in the TCRdb table, and some are missing; sequencing was by immunoSEQ multiplex PCR. This table holds 60,000 or so clones, less than 85% found once. This specimen was CD4+ or CD8+ T cells sorted from blood, taken in a trial of the OX40 agonist ivuxolimab. These receptors were taken from an adult with an advanced solid tumor such as melanoma, head and neck, liver or kidney cancer.

The V call is TRBV7-8, the J call TRBJ1-1; a possible D gene is TRBD1 (6 bases). CDR1 is SGHVS, CDR2 FQNEAQ, per germline. The CDR3 has 15 residues. V was clipped by 1 base and J by 4 bases, with 13 bases between them. CDR3 nucleotide sequence: TGTGCCAGCAGCTTAGATGGTGGGGGCGGCACTGAAGCTTTCTTT. Translated: CASSLDGGGGTEAFF. Full variable domain (missing parts from reference TRBV7-8 and TRBJ1-1): GAGVSQSPRYKVAKRGQDVALRCDPISGHVSLFWYQQALGQGPEFLTYFQNEAQLDKSGLPSDRFFAERPEGSVSTLKIQRTQQEDSAVYLCASSLDGGGGTEAFFGQGTRLTVV.

The V and J genes are TRBV4-1 and TRBJ2-7, with 10 bases identical to TRBD2. V was clipped by 1 base and J by 7 bases; unmatched bases: 7. The germline V gene has CDR1 MGHRA and CDR2 YSYEKL. The CDR3 is 15 amino acids. Here the CDR3 DNA reads TGCGCCAGCAGCCAAGTAGCGGGAGGCGTGGGAGAGCAGTACTTC. Translation: CASSQVAGGVGEQYF.

V is TRBV19 and J is TRBJ2-5; the D gene is possibly TRBD1 (6 bases). V was clipped by 5 bases and J by 4 bases, with 11 bases between them. Germline assignment: CDR1 LNHDA and CDR2 SQIVND (reference sequence). The CDR3 totals 13 residues. The CDR3, as DNA: TGTGCCAGTAGTTCACAACAGGGAGAGACCCAGTACTTC. It specifies CASSSQQGETQYF.

The chain employs TRBV7-9 and TRBJ1-2, with D possibly TRBD1 on 5 matching bases. Trimming took off 3 bases at V and 6 bases at J, with 11 bases between the two ends. The CDR3 runs to 13 residues. Germline V gives CDR1 SEHNR, CDR2 FQNEAQ (reference sequence). The CDR3 DNA is TGTGCCAGCAGCTTGGGGACCGACGATGGCTACACCTTC. This encodes CASSLGTDDGYTF. Combining the CDR3 with reference TRBV7-9 and TRBJ1-2 gives the whole variable domain DTGVSQNPRHKITKRGQNVTFRCDPISEHNRLYWYRQTLGQGPEFLTYFQNEAQLEKSRLLSDRFSAERPKGSFSTLEIQRTEQGDSAMYLCASSLGTDDGYTFGSGTRLTVV.

There are a few counts of this clone. The rearrangement uses TRBV27 and TRBJ2-7, with no clear D. With 10 bases removed from V and 2 bases from J, the gap between germline ends came to 3 bases. CDR3 length equals 9 residues. Germline V CDR1 and CDR2: MNHEY, SMNVEV (reference sequence). The CDR3, as DNA: TGTGCCACCCCCTACGAGCAGTACTTC. It translates to CATPYEQYF.

The V and J genes are TRBV18 and TRBJ1-2, with D tentatively TRBD1 (5 bases). This CDR3 is 15 amino acids long. Germline V gives CDR1 KGHSH, CDR2 LQKENI. V shed 1 base and J shed 6 bases, with 15 bases lying between them. The CDR3 sequence is CASSPLPLGADGYTF. The DNA for the CDR3 is TGTGCCAGCTCACCACTACCCCTAGGGGCCGATGGCTACACCTTC.

The chain joins TRBV5-4 to TRBJ2-1; 13 bases agree with TRBD2. This CDR3 is 15 amino acids long. CDR1 and CDR2 (germline): SGHNT, YYREEE (reference sequence). V dropped 0 bases and J dropped 10; count of bases not matched to a gene: 4. The CDR3 region is CASSLGLAGGREQFF. The CDR3, as DNA: TGTGCCAGCAGCTTGGGACTAGCGGGAGGACGCGAGCAGTTCTTC.

This chain joins TRBV5-4 and TRBJ2-3; TRBD2 matches at 11 bases. V was pared by 5 bases and J by 0 bases, with 5 bases of the junction left unmatched. CDR1 is SGHNT and CDR2 is YYREEE in the germline V gene (reference sequence). This CDR3 comprises 16 residues. The CDR3 nucleotides are TGTGCCAGCAGAGGGGGACTAGCGGATAGCACAGATACGCAGTATTTT. This gives the protein CASRGGLADSTDTQYF.

There are a few counts of this clone. The rearrangement joins TRBV10-2 to TRBJ1-2; D might be TRBD1 (5 bases). V was pared by 9 bases and J by 2 bases, with 16 bases between. Germline V lookup: CDR1 WSHSY, CDR2 SAAADI. The length of the CDR3 is 14 residues. The CDR3 DNA reads TGCGCCAGTTTCGGACAACGGGGCAACTATGGCTACACCTTC. Its translation: CASFGQRGNYGYTF.

The chain is built from TRBV11-2 and TRBJ2-1, with 10 bases fitting TRBD2. With 0 bases clipped from V and 6 bases from J, the junction kept 5 bases outside the gene matches. The CDR3 loop spans 16 amino acids. Germline-derived CDR1 and CDR2 are SGHAT and FQNNGV. CDR3 in DNA: TGTGCCAGCAGCTTAGATGTGGCTAGCGGGAGCAATGAGCAGTTCTTC. This translates into CASSLDVASGSNEQFF.

The chain recombines TRBV23-1 with TRBJ2-7, with D possibly TRBD1 on 6 matching bases. TRBV23-1 is given ORF status, its function remaining uncertain. The CDR3 is 16 amino acids. V lost 0 bases to trimming and J lost 9 bases, with 21 bases between them. The CDR3 DNA sequence: TGCGCCAGCAGTCAATCCCCAGGGGCGATGCTGGAAGTGCAGTACTTC. Its protein product is CASSQSPGAMLEVQYF.

This sequence joins TRBV7-9 and TRBJ1-1; D remains ambiguous. Trimming cost V 7 bases and J 4 bases, with 16 bases left between them. The length of the CDR3 is 14 residues. The V gene's germline CDR1 is SEHNR and CDR2 FQNEAQ (reference sequence). The CDR3 DNA reads as TGTGCCAGCATCATCTCACAGAGGGCCACTGAAGCTTTCTTT. Translating it yields CASIISQRATEAFF.

V usage is TRBV6-6 and J usage is TRBJ2-7, with 11 positions matching TRBD2. Germline CDR1 reads MNHNY; CDR2 reads SVGAGI (reference sequence). The CDR3 totals 14 residues. The ends lost 6 bases at V and 2 bases at J; junction bases unmatched: 3. CDR3 protein: CASSLSGGAYEQYF. For the CDR3, the DNA is TGTGCCAGCAGCCTTAGCGGGGGGGCCTACGAGCAGTACTTC.

The chain couples TRBV27 to TRBJ2-2; no clear D gene. Deletions cut 6 bases from V and 4 bases from J, with 9 bases between. CDR1 and CDR2 from the germline V gene are MNHEY and SMNVEV (reference sequence). This CDR3 spans 13 amino acids. The chain's CDR3 is CASRGAGTGELFF. As DNA, the CDR3 is TGTGCCAGCAGGGGCGCCGGCACCGGGGAGCTGTTTTTT.

This chain links TRBV5-1 with TRBJ2-1; either TRBD1 or TRBD2 may supply D (5 bases each). Germline V gene sequence: CDR1 SGHRS, CDR2 YFSETQ. Deletions cut 2 bases from V and 9 bases from J, with 18 bases between. This CDR3 contains 15 residues. The CDR3 is CASSFPGTNLAEQFF. CDR3 DNA: TGCGCCAGCAGCTTCCCCGGGACGAACCTAGCTGAGCAGTTCTTC. Variable domain in full (rest from reference TRBV5-1 and TRBJ2-1): KAGVTQTPRYLIKTRGQQVTLSCSPISGHRSVSWYQQTPGQGLQFLFEYFSETQRNKGNFPGRFSGRQFSNSRSEMNVSTLELGDSALYLCASSFPGTNLAEQFFGPGTRLTVL.

This clone was seen a few times. The chain couples TRBV7-2 to TRBJ2-5; a possible D gene is TRBD2 (7 bases). The germline V gene has CDR1 SGHTA and CDR2 FQGNSA. Trimming shortened V by 5 bases and J by 2 bases, and 15 bases separated the two germline ends. The CDR3 is made up of 15 amino acids. Written as DNA, the CDR3 is TGTGCCAGCAGCATCCTCGGGGGGCCACAAGAGACCCAGTACTTC. Its translation: CASSILGGPQETQYF.

The chain is built from TRBV7-9 and TRBJ2-1; 9 bases are shared with TRBD1. Germline CDR1 is SEHNR and CDR2 is FQNEAQ (reference sequence). This CDR3 contains 15 residues. Trimming cost V 6 bases and J 8 bases; bases outside gene matches: 11. The CDR3 bases are TGTGCCAGCAGAGAGGGACAGGGTTTTCTCCATGAGCAGTTCTTC. Its protein product is CASREGQGFLHEQFF.

The rearrangement joins TRBV19 to TRBJ1-4; D gene unclear. Germline V gene data show CDR1 as LNHDA and CDR2 as SQIVND (reference sequence). The length of the CDR3 is 14 residues. The ends were cut back, 5 bases at V and 8 bases at J, with 15 bases in the middle. CDR3 nucleotides: TGTGCCAGTAGTCACCGGCCCAGGAGGGAAAAACTGTTTTTT. This sequence encodes CASSHRPRREKLFF.

The chain couples TRBV11-2 to TRBJ1-2, with D unresolved. Germline loops: CDR1 SGHAT, CDR2 FQNNGV. Trimming pared 4 bases from V and 0 bases from J, leaving 15 bases between. The CDR3 totals 16 residues. This CDR3 is CASSSLRRTSNYGYTF. CDR3 DNA: TGTGCCAGCAGCTCCTTGAGGAGGACCTCTAACTATGGCTACACCTTC. The full variable domain, rest sourced from reference TRBV11-2 and TRBJ1-2, is EAGVAQSPRYKIIEKRQSVAFWCNPISGHATLYWYQQILGQGPKLLIQFQNNGVVDDSQLPKDRFSAERLKGVDSTLKIQPAKLEDSAVYLCASSSLRRTSNYGYTFGSGTRLTVV.

V usage is TRBV7-6 and J usage is TRBJ2-2; TRBD2 agrees at 11 bases. From germline, CDR1 is SGHVS and CDR2 FNYEAQ. Trimming at V came to 4 bases and at J to 4 bases, leaving 8 bases not matched to a gene. The CDR3 spans 17 residues. The chain's CDR3 is CASSSLAGGPATGELFF. Here the CDR3 DNA reads TGTGCCAGCAGCTCATTAGCGGGAGGGCCGGCCACCGGGGAGCTGTTTTTT. Looking up the rest from reference TRBV7-6 and TRBJ2-2 gives the full variable domain: GAGVSQSPRYKVTKRGQDVALRCDPISGHVSLYWYRQALGQGPEFLTYFNYEAQQDKSGLPNDRFSAERPEGSISTLTIQRTEQRDSAMYRCASSSLAGGPATGELFFGEGSRLTVL.

This clone appeared a single time. The chain is built from TRBV19 and TRBJ2-1, with D hard to call. The CDR3 length is 14 residues. Germline CDR1 and CDR2: LNHDA and SQIVND (reference sequence). The V end lost 3 bases, the J end lost 8 bases, and 14 bases lay between the germline ends. The CDR3 bases are TGTGCCAGTAGTATTCCGGGCCTAAGAGATGAGCAGTTCTTC. This sequence encodes CASSIPGLRDEQFF.

This clone was observed once. The chain carries TRBV29-1 and TRBJ2-7, with 12 nucleotides matching TRBD2. This CDR3 comprises 13 residues. CDR1 SQVTM and CDR2 ANQGSEA come from the germline V gene. V dropped 6 bases and J dropped 6; count of bases not matched to a gene: 6. CDR3 coding DNA: TGCAGCGTGGGACTAGCGGGCGGCGGCGAGCAGTACTTC. Translation gives CSVGLAGGGEQYF.

This rearrangement joins TRBV11-2 to TRBJ1-2, with a tentative D call TRBD1 (5 bases). The V gene's germline CDR1 is SGHAT and CDR2 FQNNGV. The CDR3 is 14 residues long. Trimming stripped 2 bases from V and 0 bases from J, with 7 bases between. DNA of the CDR3: TGTGCCAGCAGCTTAACACAGGCTAACTATGGCTACACCTTC. Translated: CASSLTQANYGYTF.

This clone has only a few counts. This chain uses TRBV4-2 with TRBJ2-3; D ambiguous. The CDR3 has 15 residues. Trimming left V 2 bases short and J 0 bases short, with 9 bases between. Germline-derived CDR1 and CDR2 are LGHNA and YNFKEQ. The CDR3 here is CASSQNPDSTDTQYF. The CDR3 nucleotides are TGTGCCAGCAGCCAAAACCCGGACAGCACAGATACGCAGTATTTT.

The chain recombines TRBV10-2 with TRBJ2-7; D is ambiguous. The CDR3 runs 13 residues. The germline gives CDR1 WSHSY, CDR2 SAAADI. V was shortened by 5 bases and J by 6 bases, with 14 bases between the two germline ends. The CDR3 bases are TGCGCCAGCAGTCGGGTCTCGGCAGGCGAGCAGTACTTC. It is translated as CASSRVSAGEQYF.

This clone has a single count. The J gene is TRBJ2-1, the V gene TRBV7-9; 9 nucleotides agree with TRBD2. Trimming at V came to 8 bases and at J to 8 bases, leaving 13 bases not matched to a gene. Germline CDR1 SEHNR, CDR2 FQNEAQ (reference sequence). The CDR3 has 15 residues. The CDR3 DNA follows: TGTGCCAGCGGGTTAGCGGGGGCGCGCAGCTATGAGCAGTTCTTC. As protein: CASGLAGARSYEQFF.

The CDR3 region is CASSQTTTGSNEKLFF. DNA for the CDR3: TGCGCCAGCAGCCAGACGACGACGGGCAGTAATGAAAAACTGTTTTTT. The chain recombines TRBV5-1 with TRBJ1-4; D ambiguous. In germline, CDR1 is SGHRS, CDR2 YFSETQ. Trimming shortened V by 4 bases and J by 4 bases, and 17 bases separated the two germline ends. The CDR3 loop spans 16 amino acids. The variable domain in full, completed from reference TRBV5-1 and TRBJ1-4, reads KAGVTQTPRYLIKTRGQQVTLSCSPISGHRSVSWYQQTPGQGLQFLFEYFSETQRNKGNFPGRFSGRQFSNSRSEMNVSTLELGDSALYLCASSQTTTGSNEKLFFGSGTQLSVL.

V gene TRBV11-2 combines with J gene TRBJ1-2, with D possibly TRBD1 on 6 matching bases. Trimming stripped 2 bases from V and 8 bases from J, with 12 bases between. The CDR3 is made up of 13 amino acids. Per the germline V gene, CDR1 is SGHAT and CDR2 is FQNNGV. CDR3 amino acids: CASSLNRVDGYTF. The CDR3 DNA reads as TGTGCCAGCAGCTTAAACAGGGTCGACGGCTACACCTTC.

V gene TRBV18 combines with J gene TRBJ1-5; the D is unclear. V shed 6 bases and J shed 1 base, with 13 bases lying between them. The CDR3 covers 15 residues. From germline, CDR1 is KGHSH and CDR2 LQKENI. The CDR3 loop is CASSGPRASNQPQHF. DNA of the CDR3: TGTGCCAGCTCTGGACCCCGTGCAAGCAATCAGCCCCAGCATTTT.